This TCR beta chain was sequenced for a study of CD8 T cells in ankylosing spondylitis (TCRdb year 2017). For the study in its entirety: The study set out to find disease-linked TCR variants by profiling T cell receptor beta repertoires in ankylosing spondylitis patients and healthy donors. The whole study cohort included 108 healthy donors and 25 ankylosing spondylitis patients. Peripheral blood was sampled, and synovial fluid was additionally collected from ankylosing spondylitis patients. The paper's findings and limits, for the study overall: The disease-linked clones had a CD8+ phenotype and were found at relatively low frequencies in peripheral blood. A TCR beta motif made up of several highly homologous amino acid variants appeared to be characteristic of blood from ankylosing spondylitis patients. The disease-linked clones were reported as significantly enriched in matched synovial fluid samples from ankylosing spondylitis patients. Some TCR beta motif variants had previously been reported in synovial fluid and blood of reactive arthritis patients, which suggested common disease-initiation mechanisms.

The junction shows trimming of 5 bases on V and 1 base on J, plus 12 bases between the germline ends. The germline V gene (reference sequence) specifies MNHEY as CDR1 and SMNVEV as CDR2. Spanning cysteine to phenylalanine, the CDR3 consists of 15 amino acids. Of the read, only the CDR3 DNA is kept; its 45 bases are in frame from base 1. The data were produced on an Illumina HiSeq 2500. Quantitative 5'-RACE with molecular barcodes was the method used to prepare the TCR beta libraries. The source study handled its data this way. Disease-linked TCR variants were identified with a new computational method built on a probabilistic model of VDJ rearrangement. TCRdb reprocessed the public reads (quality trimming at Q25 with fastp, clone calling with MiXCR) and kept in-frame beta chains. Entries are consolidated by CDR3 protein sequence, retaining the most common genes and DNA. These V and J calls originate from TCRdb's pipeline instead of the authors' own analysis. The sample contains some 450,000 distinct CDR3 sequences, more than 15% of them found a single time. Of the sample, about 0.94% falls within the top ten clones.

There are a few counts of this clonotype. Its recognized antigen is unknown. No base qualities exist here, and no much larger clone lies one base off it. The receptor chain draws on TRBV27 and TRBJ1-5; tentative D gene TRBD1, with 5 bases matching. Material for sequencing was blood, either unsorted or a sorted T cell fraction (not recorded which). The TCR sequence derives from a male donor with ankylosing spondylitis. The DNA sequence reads TGTGCCAGCAGTCCCAACCGGGACAGCAATCAGCCCCAGCATTTT. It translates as CASSPNRDSNQPQHF.